These 19 T cell receptor beta chains came from one sample sequenced in a study of cytomegalovirus exposure and HLA in healthy donors. A multiplex PCR was run with 60 Vbeta primers and 13 Jbeta primers. Data came from immunoSEQ multiplex PCR; TCRdb stores just in-frame clones and leaves some out. There are fewer than 150,000 clones in the sample; roughly 71% occur only once, and roughly 6.3% lies in the top ten. The sample comprised PBMCs. Receptors were obtained from a woman between 50 and 59 years old in good health and CMV-seropositive.

V gene TRBV5-1 combines with J gene TRBJ2-7; 10 nucleotides agree with TRBD1. From germline, CDR1 is SGHRS and CDR2 YFSETQ. The CDR3 covers 13 residues. CDR3 nucleotide sequence: TGCGCTACGTCAACCGGGACAGGGGATAAGCAGTACTTC. It specifies CATSTGTGDKQYF.

This chain uses TRBV7-2 with TRBJ2-2; TRBD2 matches at 8 bases. The germline gives CDR1 SGHTA, CDR2 FQGNSA. This CDR3 is 16 amino acids long. With 6 bases clipped from V and 0 bases from J, the junction kept 6 bases outside the gene matches. The CDR3 spells CASSSGGPSNTGELFF. The CDR3 DNA reads as TGTGCCAGCAGTTCGGGGGGGCCATCGAACACCGGGGAGCTGTTTTTT.

The chain joins TRBV6-7 to TRBJ2-2; 7 bases are shared with TRBD1. TRBV6-7 is an open reading frame, and its role is uncertain. Unmatched junction bases numbered 12, after V lost 4 bases and J lost 7 bases. The CDR3 runs to 16 residues. CDR3 nucleotide sequence: TGTGCCAGCAGTTGCACAGGGGCCGCTACGGGCGGGGAGCTGTTTTTT. Amino acid sequence: CASSCTGAATGGELFF.

This rearrangement joins TRBV7-8 to TRBJ2-2, with 9 positions matching TRBD1. Germline trimming cut 8 bases from V and 5 bases from J; bases unmatched to any gene: 6. Germline-derived CDR1 and CDR2 are SGHVS and FQNEAQ. The CDR3 length is 14 residues. The CDR3, as DNA: TGTGCCAGCTCACAGGGGGCGCGAACCGGGGAGCTGTTTTTT. Translated, it gives CASSQGARTGELFF.

The chain combines TRBV18 with TRBJ1-6, with unresolved D. The V and J ends lost 3 bases and 6 bases respectively, with 12 bases between them. Germline V gene sequence: CDR1 KGHSH, CDR2 LQKENI. CDR3 length: 15 amino acids. The DNA for the CDR3 is TGTGCCAGCTCACCGGGAGTGGTACCTAATTCACCCCTCCACTTT. It specifies CASSPGVVPNSPLHF.

This chain uses TRBV10-3 with TRBJ2-5; possibly TRBD2 for D (6 bases). The CDR3 is made up of 11 amino acids. Looked up from germline, CDR1 is ENHRY and CDR2 is SYGVKD. V was trimmed by 11 bases and J by 11 bases, leaving 18 bases between them. CDR3 sequence (DNA): TGTGCCGCCGCTCGGGACTCTGAGCAGTACTTC. It yields the protein CAAARDSEQYF.

The CDR3 DNA sequence: TGTGCCAGTAGTCCAGACGGGACAGGGGGTGAAAAACTGTTTTTT. Protein sequence: CASSPDGTGGEKLFF. V and J are TRBV19 and TRBJ1-4; TRBD1 matches at 11 bases. V shed 5 bases, J shed 7 bases, and the junction held 6 bases outside the gene matches. Looked up from germline, CDR1 is LNHDA and CDR2 is SQIVND (reference sequence). The CDR3 runs to 15 residues.

The chain couples TRBV11-3 to TRBJ2-5, with D possibly TRBD1 on 6 matching bases. The V gene lost 1 base and the J gene lost 5 bases, with 14 bases spanning the gap. The CDR3 totals 15 residues. The germline V gene has CDR1 SGHNT and CDR2 YENEEA. This chain's CDR3 is CASSLVGGHVETQYF. Here the CDR3 DNA reads TGTGCCAGCAGCTTAGTAGGGGGACATGTCGAGACCCAGTACTTC.

The rearrangement links TRBV29-1 to TRBJ2-7; perhaps TRBD1 as D (6 bases). The CDR3 is made up of 13 amino acids. Per the germline V gene, CDR1 is SQVTM and CDR2 is ANQGSEA. V dropped 3 bases and J dropped 6 bases, with 15 bases sitting between them. The CDR3 DNA sequence: TGCAGCGTTGACCCAGGGGCCACAGGCGAGCAGTACTTC. Translation gives CSVDPGATGEQYF.

The V call is TRBV5-5, the J call TRBJ1-5; unclear D gene. From germline, CDR1 is SGHKS and CDR2 YYEKEE (reference sequence). CDR3 size: 13 residues. The V gene lost 0 bases and the J gene lost 8 bases, with 9 bases spanning the gap. CDR3 bases: TGTGCCAGCAGCTTGGCTGCCTATGAGCCCCAGCATTTT. Translating gives CASSLAAYEPQHF.

The chain has TRBV4-1 and TRBJ1-4; D ambiguous. This CDR3 region has 13 residues. CDR1 MGHRA and CDR2 YSYEKL come from the germline V gene. V lost 4 bases and J 8 bases, leaving 11 bases between the germline ends. CDR3 amino acids: CASSRGRSEKLFF. CDR3 bases: TGCGCCAGCAGCCGCGGAAGGTCCGAAAAACTGTTTTTT.

This clone was recorded a few times. CDR3 sequence: CAISESQGAPGKLFF. For the CDR3, the DNA is TGTGCCATCAGTGAGTCACAGGGGGCGCCAGGAAAACTGTTTTTT. V is TRBV10-3 and J is TRBJ1-4, with TRBD1 identical over 9 bases. The CDR3 consists of 15 residues. V gave up 0 bases and J gave up 10 bases; unmatched junction bases: 6. In germline, CDR1 is ENHRY, CDR2 SYGVKD.

The CDR3 nucleotides are TGTGCCAGCAGTTACTCGGGGGGGGCTGGGGAGACCCAGTACTTC. It is translated as CASSYSGGAGETQYF. V gene TRBV6-6 combines with J gene TRBJ2-5; tentative D call: TRBD2 (7 bases). The CDR3 spans 15 residues. Germline V gene lookup returns CDR1 MNHNY and CDR2 SVGAGI (reference sequence). The ends were cut back, 0 bases at V and 5 bases at J, with 13 bases in the middle.

The gene calls are TRBV7-9 and TRBJ2-5, with a tentative D call TRBD1 (5 bases). The CDR3 has 15 amino acids. Between the trimmed V and J ends, which lost 5 bases and 0 bases, there was a span of 13 bases. Per germline, CDR1 SEHNR and CDR2 FQNEAQ (reference sequence). The CDR3 coding sequence is TGTGCCAGCAGCCGTCCGACAGTGTACCAAGAGACCCAGTACTTC. This codes for CASSRPTVYQETQYF.

This chain links TRBV6-5 with TRBJ1-1; possible D gene TRBD1, 5 bases. The CDR3 loop spans 13 amino acids. Germline values: CDR1 MNHEY, CDR2 SVGAGI. Trimming took 6 bases from V and 1 from J, leaving 9 bases between them. The CDR3 DNA sequence: TGTGCCAGCAGCCGACAGTCGAACACTGAAGCTTTCTTT. Protein product: CASSRQSNTEAFF.

This clone was counted only a few times. The V call is TRBV12-5, the J call TRBJ2-2; D not resolved. The CDR3 length is 15 residues. Trimming took off 0 bases at V and 6 bases at J, with 11 bases between the two ends. From germline, CDR1 is LGHNT and CDR2 FRNRAP. The CDR3 bases are TGTGCTAGTGGTTTGGTAGATGAACAATCCGGGGAGCTGTTTTTT. Translation: CASGLVDEQSGELFF.

The chain joins TRBV5-4 to TRBJ2-7, with TRBD2 identical over 13 bases. The CDR3 is made up of 15 amino acids. V lost 7 bases and J lost 3; bases outside the gene matches: 7. Looked up from germline, CDR1 is SGHNT and CDR2 is YYREEE (reference sequence). CDR3 in amino acids: CASGQTSGGFYEQYF. CDR3 in DNA: TGTGCCAGCGGTCAGACTAGCGGGGGGTTCTACGAGCAGTACTTC.

This clone was seen once. This sequence joins TRBV7-6 and TRBJ2-7; TRBD2 matches 13 bases. V dropped 5 bases and J dropped 4; count of bases not matched to a gene: 5. The CDR3 spans 15 residues. Germline CDR1 SGHVS, CDR2 FNYEAQ. Written as DNA, the CDR3 is TGTGCCAGCAGCCGGACTAGCGGGGGCCAATACGAGCAGTACTTC. It specifies CASSRTSGGQYEQYF.

This clone was recorded once. The chain has TRBV5-1 and TRBJ2-7; D is unresolved. This CDR3 spans 13 amino acids. The germline V gene encodes CDR1 SGHRS and CDR2 YFSETQ. Trimming shortened V by 6 bases and J by 3 bases, and 13 bases separated the two germline ends. The CDR3 DNA reads TGCGCCAGCACTTTAACAAACAGCTACGAGCAGTACTTC. Translating it yields CASTLTNSYEQYF.